These 25 T cell receptor beta chains came from one sample sequenced in a study of T-cell reconstitution after alpha-beta-depleted transplantation in children. Preparation of the TCRbeta library was carried out with unique molecular identifiers. One entry per CDR3 protein, called by TCRdb with MiXCR from the PCR reads. The sample gives 250,000 to 300,000 distinct CDR3 sequences, 9.9% of which show up once; 10% is in the top ten. The sequenced sample was PBMCs from the stem cell graft donor, obtained from the stem cell graft. The origin of the receptors is a human donor who donated a stem cell graft to a child with SCID.

The chain has TRBV18 and TRBJ2-4; weak D call: TRBD1 (5 bases). Germline CDR1 is KGHSH and CDR2 is LQKENI. V shed 2 bases and J shed 1 base, with 9 bases lying between them. The CDR3 is 15 amino acids. CDR3 protein: CASSPVRVAKNIQYF. CDR3 sequence (DNA): TGTGCCAGCTCACCAGTCAGGGTGGCCAAAAACATTCAGTACTTC.

This chain uses TRBV5-1 with TRBJ2-1, with D uncertain. CDR1 is SGHRS, CDR2 YFSETQ, per germline. CDR3 length: 11 residues. Trimming shortened V by 4 bases and J by 8 bases, and 7 bases separated the two germline ends. The chain's CDR3 is CASSQLDEQFF. The DNA of the CDR3 is TGCGCCAGCAGCCAATTGGATGAGCAGTTCTTC.

The chain has TRBV18 and TRBJ2-6, with D hard to call. V lost 6 bases to trimming and J lost 7 bases, with 16 bases between them. CDR1 is KGHSH, CDR2 LQKENI, per germline. The CDR3 totals 15 residues. CDR3 loop: CASSLQTLGANVLTF. The CDR3 DNA reads as TGTGCCAGCTCCCTCCAGACCCTTGGAGCCAACGTCCTGACTTTC.

The J gene is TRBJ2-3, the V gene TRBV5-1, with 7 bases fitting TRBD2. The germline V gene has CDR1 SGHRS and CDR2 YFSETQ. Trimming cost V 0 bases and J 7 bases; bases outside gene matches: 8. The CDR3 loop spans 15 amino acids. CDR3 sequence reads: CASSLVGGGEYTQYF. CDR3 nucleotide sequence: TGCGCCAGCAGCTTGGTTGGGGGAGGGGAATATACGCAGTATTTT.

This clonotype was detected only a few times. J is TRBJ2-7 and V is TRBV20-1, with D uncertain. V was shortened by 4 bases and J by 2 bases, with 15 bases between the two germline ends. The CDR3 is 14 amino acids. The germline V gene encodes CDR1 DFQATT and CDR2 SNEGSKA (reference sequence). This CDR3 is CSAISPSQPYEQYF. The DNA for the CDR3 is TGCAGTGCTATCAGTCCTTCTCAACCCTACGAGCAGTACTTC.

This clonotype was observed many times. The genes are TRBV6-5 and TRBJ2-2; D is perhaps TRBD1 (5 bases). The CDR3 runs 16 residues. The V end lost 2 bases, the J end lost 7 bases, and 17 bases lay between the germline ends. CDR1 and CDR2 (germline): MNHEY, SVGAGI. CDR3 protein: CASSYDGREKIGELFF. The CDR3 nucleotides read TGTGCCAGCAGTTACGATGGCAGGGAAAAGATCGGGGAGCTGTTTTTT.

The sample holds many counts of this clonotype. The chain carries TRBV21-1 and TRBJ1-3; TRBD1 is the table's D call and was not checked against the DNA. TRBV21-1 is deemed a pseudogene. The CDR3 loop spans 16 amino acids. The chain's CDR3 is CASSSRDRDDGNTIYF. For the CDR3, the DNA is TGTGCCAGCAGCAGTCGGGACAGGGACGACGGAAACACCATATATTTT.

This clonotype was detected a few times. The V gene is TRBV5-4, the J gene TRBJ2-1, with D possibly TRBD1 on 6 matching bases. The CDR3 is 16 amino acids. The germline CDR1 and CDR2 sequences are SGHNT and YYREEE (reference sequence). Trimming cost V 4 bases and J 1 base, with 15 bases left between them. DNA of the CDR3: TGTGCCAGCAGCACGCCCGGACAGCTTTCCTACAATGAGCAGTTCTTC. Residues: CASSTPGQLSYNEQFF.

The rearrangement uses TRBV12-3 or TRBV12-4 and TRBJ1-1; D is perhaps TRBD1 (5 bases). The CDR3 spans 16 residues. V lost 2 bases to trimming and J lost 3 bases, with 16 bases between them. The CDR3 coding sequence is TGTGCCAGCAGTTTACGGGTCTGGGGGAGGTACACTGAAGCTTTCTTT. Translating it yields CASSLRVWGRYTEAFF.

The chain couples TRBV3-1 to TRBJ2-5; no reliable D call. Germline V lookup: CDR1 LGHDT, CDR2 YNNKEL (reference sequence). The CDR3 has 13 residues. The V and J ends lost 4 bases and 7 bases respectively, with 13 bases between them. Written as DNA, the CDR3 is TGTGCCAGCAGCCCCAGAGTCGTGGGGACCCAGTACTTC. Translation: CASSPRVVGTQYF.

Ten or more counts support this clonotype. The chain uses TRBV5-6 and TRBJ2-7, with 7 bases identical to TRBD1. The CDR3 loop spans 14 amino acids. V was clipped by 3 bases and J by 2 bases; unmatched bases: 5. Germline CDR1 is SGHDT and CDR2 is YYEEEE. The CDR3, as DNA: TGTGCCAGCAGCTACCGGGACAGACCCTACGAGCAGTACTTC. Its translation is CASSYRDRPYEQYF.

This clonotype was detected a few times. The rearrangement uses TRBV10-3 and TRBJ2-7; TRBD2 aligns across 14 bases. V was pared by 6 bases and J by 2 bases, with 3 bases of the junction left unmatched. In germline, CDR1 is ENHRY, CDR2 SYGVKD. The CDR3 extends over 15 amino acids. CDR3 loop: CAISRTSGGTYEQYF. The CDR3 nucleotides read TGTGCCATCAGCCGGACTAGCGGGGGGACCTACGAGCAGTACTTC.

This clonotype was detected only a few times. The gene calls are TRBV3-1 and TRBJ2-5; D is perhaps TRBD2 (5 bases). The length of the CDR3 is 14 residues. Germline values: CDR1 LGHDT, CDR2 YNNKEL (reference sequence). Trimming cost V 3 bases and J 5 bases, with 13 bases left between them. The CDR3 spells CASSQSGSDETQYF. The CDR3 DNA reads TGTGCCAGCAGCCAGTCGGGGAGCGACGAGACCCAGTACTTC.

This clonotype was counted only a few times. This sequence joins TRBV4-1 and TRBJ2-1, with 7 bases fitting TRBD2. The CDR3 runs 14 residues. V gave up 4 bases and J gave up 9 bases; unmatched junction bases: 9. Germline CDR1 and CDR2: MGHRA and YSYEKL. The CDR3 DNA follows: TGCGCCAGCAGCCGCCTACTAGCGAGGACTGAGCAGTTCTTC. Its protein is CASSRLLARTEQFF.

As regards this clonotype: Mismatch with germline at one junction end may stem from a read error. The chain recombines TRBV12-3 or TRBV12-4 with TRBJ2-7; 9 bases are shared with TRBD1. The CDR3 contains 15 residues. CDR3 nucleotide sequence: TGTGCCAGCACTTTACAGGGGGCCAACCTCTACGAGCAGTACTTC. Amino acid sequence: CASTLQGANLYEQYF.

This clonotype was recorded at least ten times. The chain has TRBV5-1 and TRBJ1-5, with 8 nucleotides matching TRBD1. The germline V gene encodes CDR1 SGHRS and CDR2 YFSETQ. This CDR3 comprises 15 residues. Germline trimming cut 1 base from V and 3 bases from J; bases unmatched to any gene: 3. Written as DNA, the CDR3 is TGCGCCAGCAGCTTGTCCCAGGGGGCCAATCAGCCCCAGCATTTT. Translation: CASSLSQGANQPQHF.

Ten or more counts support this clonotype. The CDR3 region is CASSQESGGSEAFF. CDR3 in DNA: TGTGCCAGCAGCCAAGAATCAGGGGGCTCTGAAGCTTTCTTT. This chain joins TRBV3-1 and TRBJ1-1; 8 nucleotides line up with TRBD1. This CDR3 region has 14 residues. The V and J ends lost 0 bases and 6 bases, in that order; junction bases with no gene match: 3. The germline V gene has CDR1 LGHDT and CDR2 YNNKEL (reference sequence).

This clonotype was picked up a small number of times. The chain recombines TRBV27 with TRBJ2-6; 7 bases are a match to TRBD1. The CDR3 length is 17 residues. V dropped 5 bases and J dropped 1; count of bases not matched to a gene: 8. CDR1 MNHEY and CDR2 SMNVEV come from the germline V gene (reference sequence). In DNA, the CDR3 is TGTGCCAGCAGTCAAGGACAGGCGCCTTCTGGGGCCAACGTCCTGACTTTC. This gives the protein CASSQGQAPSGANVLTF.

This clonotype was seen many times. V and J are TRBV7-2 and TRBJ2-1, with no clear D. Germline lookup yields CDR1 SGHTA and CDR2 FQGNSA. The CDR3 contains 16 residues. V dropped 5 bases and J dropped 4 bases, with 18 bases sitting between them. Here the CDR3 DNA reads TGTGCCAGCAGCCCCACCCCCACGGAACCGTACAATGAGCAGTTCTTC. Amino acid sequence: CASSPTPTEPYNEQFF.

This clonotype appeared many times. This chain connects TRBV20-1 to TRBJ2-3; the D is unclear. V was shortened by 0 bases and J by 2 bases, with 12 bases between the two germline ends. Germline V gene lookup returns CDR1 DFQATT and CDR2 SNEGSKA (reference sequence). The CDR3 runs to 15 residues. CDR3 in DNA: TGCAGTGCTAGAGATCAATGGTTTTCCACAGATACGCAGTATTTT. Residues: CSARDQWFSTDTQYF.

The V and J genes are TRBV19 and TRBJ1-2; D ambiguous. V lost 2 bases and J lost 0, with 10 bases in between. The CDR3 loop spans 15 amino acids. CDR1 LNHDA and CDR2 SQIVND come from the germline V gene (reference sequence). CDR3 sequence: CASSIMPRPNYGYTF. The DNA for the CDR3 is TGTGCCAGTAGTATAATGCCCAGGCCTAACTATGGCTACACCTTC.

A few counts support this clonotype. CDR3 bases: TGCAGCGCCATGGGACAGCGTTCCTACGAGCAGTACTTC. Its protein is CSAMGQRSYEQYF. The chain carries TRBV29-1 and TRBJ2-7, with 7 bases identical to TRBD1. The CDR3 has 13 amino acids. Germline V lookup: CDR1 SQVTM, CDR2 ANQGSEA. With 7 bases clipped from V and 1 base from J, the junction kept 7 bases outside the gene matches.

This chain uses TRBV5-6 with TRBJ2-7, with TRBD1 as a possible D gene (6 bases). The CDR3 consists of 13 residues. In germline, CDR1 is SGHDT, CDR2 YYEEEE. Trimming left V 4 bases short and J 0 bases short, with 8 bases between. CDR3 DNA sequence: TGTGCCAGCAGCAGACAGGTCTCCTACGAGCAGTACTTC. Its translation: CASSRQVSYEQYF.

This clonotype has just a few counts. The rearrangement uses TRBV20-1 and TRBJ2-3; 14 bases align to TRBD2. The CDR3 runs 16 residues. Germline CDR1 and CDR2: DFQATT and SNEGSKA (reference sequence). Germline trimming cut 5 bases from V and 4 bases from J; bases unmatched to any gene: 8. CDR3 protein: CSAQRLAGGTSDTQYF. CDR3 sequence (DNA): TGCAGTGCTCAGAGACTAGCGGGGGGGACTTCAGATACGCAGTATTTT.

The chain links TRBV20-1 to TRBJ2-5, with D possibly TRBD1 on 6 matching bases. Germline-derived CDR1 and CDR2 are DFQATT and SNEGSKA (reference sequence). Trimming left V 0 bases short and J 6 bases short, with 11 bases between. CDR3 length: 13 amino acids. The CDR3 reads CSARDDQGQTQYF. CDR3 nucleotides: TGCAGTGCTAGAGATGACCAGGGGCAGACCCAGTACTTC.